This passage covers 18 T cell receptor beta chains from one sample sequenced in a study of blood T cells in healthy people across ages. Through a sample-barcoded 5' primer and a J-beta primer mix, a second PCR was run for roughly 6 to 11 cycles. One entry per CDR3 protein, called by TCRdb with MiXCR from the 5' RACE reads. The sample shows more than 800,000 distinct CDR3 sequences, less than 35% of them seen only once. The sequenced material came from blood. The receptors stem from a woman aged 80 or older in good health.

This sequence joins TRBV20-1 and TRBJ2-1; D gene ambiguous. V was shortened by 3 bases and J by 5 bases, with 17 bases between the two germline ends. This CDR3 is built from 15 residues. Germline assignment: CDR1 DFQATT and CDR2 SNEGSKA (reference sequence). The CDR3 DNA sequence: TGCAGTGCTAGTATCAGCTTTATAGGAAACAATGAGCAGTTCTTC. As protein: CSASISFIGNNEQFF.

The rearrangement joins TRBV10-3 to TRBJ1-5; 8 bases fit TRBD1. With 6 bases clipped from V and 6 bases from J, the junction kept 10 bases outside the gene matches. Looked up from germline, CDR1 is ENHRY and CDR2 is SYGVKD. The CDR3 contains 15 residues. CDR3 sequence: CAIRSVQGAGQPQHF. For the CDR3, the DNA is TGTGCCATCAGGTCTGTTCAGGGGGCGGGTCAGCCCCAGCATTTT.

The genes are TRBV20-1 and TRBJ1-2; 7 nucleotides agree with TRBD1. Germline-derived CDR1 and CDR2 are DFQATT and SNEGSKA (reference sequence). Unmatched junction bases numbered 2, after V lost 1 base and J lost 3 bases. The CDR3 totals 13 residues. CDR3 sequence reads: CSARGGGDYGYTF. DNA for the CDR3: TGCAGTGCTAGAGGAGGGGGCGACTATGGCTACACCTTC.

As concerns this clonotype: A much larger clone differs from this one at a single base, so this may be a read error. The chain combines TRBV5-1 with TRBJ2-7; 9 bases align to TRBD1. Germline CDR1 SGHRS, CDR2 YFSETQ. The CDR3 is made up of 14 amino acids. J lost 5 bases, V lost 10 bases, and 13 bases had no gene match. The DNA of the CDR3 is TGCGCCCGCTATAAAGGACAGGGGCGGAACGAGCAGTACTTC. Its translation: CARYKGQGRNEQYF.

The CDR3 DNA is TGTGCCACAACTAGCGGGAGTACGAATGAGCAGTTCTTC. Its translation: CATTSGSTNEQFF. V gene TRBV24-1 combines with J gene TRBJ2-1; TRBD2 matches at 11 bases. V shed 10 bases, J shed 7 bases, and the junction held 5 bases outside the gene matches. The germline CDR1 and CDR2 sequences are KGHDR and SFDVKD. This CDR3 contains 13 residues.

J is TRBJ1-6 and V is TRBV19; D is unresolved. Trimming shortened V by 5 bases and J by 4 bases, and 9 bases separated the two germline ends. The CDR3 spans 14 residues. Germline V gene sequence: CDR1 LNHDA, CDR2 SQIVND (reference sequence). CDR3 loop: CASSPPGYNSPLHF. The CDR3 DNA sequence: TGTGCCAGTAGTCCGCCGGGATATAATTCACCCCTCCACTTT.

This clonotype was seen only a few times. A read error is possible here, since a much larger clone lies one base away. The CDR3 sequence is CASRRLGSSYNEQYF. The CDR3 DNA sequence: TGTGCCAGCAGGAGGCTGGGGAGCTCCTACAATGAGCAGTACTTC. The J gene is TRBJ2-1, the V gene TRBV12-3 or TRBV12-4; a possible D gene is TRBD2 (5 bases). Near its end, the DNA agrees better with TRBJ2-7, so the J call may be wrong. This CDR3 contains 15 residues.

This clonotype was counted many times. The rearrangement uses TRBV20-1 and TRBJ2-1, with TRBD1 identical over 10 bases. After removal of 3 bases from V and 3 bases from J, the junction contained 8 bases not matched to a gene. The CDR3 length is 16 residues. Germline lookup yields CDR1 DFQATT and CDR2 SNEGSKA (reference sequence). The CDR3 is CSARPPTGGDYNEQFF. CDR3 coding DNA: TGCAGTGCTAGGCCACCGACAGGGGGCGACTACAATGAGCAGTTCTTC.

This clonotype has a handful of counts. The CDR3 DNA reads as TGCAGTGCTAGATTGGGCTATGGCTACACCTTC. Amino acids: CSARLGYGYTF. The rearrangement links TRBV20-1 to TRBJ1-2; no firm D call. Germline V gene data show CDR1 as DFQATT and CDR2 as SNEGSKA (reference sequence). Trimming took off 2 bases at V and 4 bases at J, with 5 bases between the two ends. The CDR3 length is 11 residues.

This chain joins TRBV10-3 and TRBJ1-5; D is undetermined. The CDR3 sequence is 14 residues long. Germline V lookup: CDR1 ENHRY, CDR2 SYGVKD. V was cut by 2 bases and J by 7 bases, with 12 bases left in between. CDR3 loop: CAISEGREGQPQHF. CDR3 nucleotides: TGTGCCATCAGTGAGGGTAGGGAGGGCCAGCCCCAGCATTTT.

This clonotype showed up just once. It may be a read error: a sequence one base away is much more abundant. The chain couples TRBV14 to TRBJ2-4; TRBD1 aligns across 7 bases. The DNA end is a closer match to TRBJ2-5, so the J assignment may be wrong. This CDR3 is 16 amino acids long. Germline CDR1 and CDR2: SGHDN and FVKESK. The CDR3 DNA is TGTGCCAGCAACCAATATGGGACAGTCCCCGGAGAGACCCAGTACTTC. Translating it yields CASNQYGTVPGETQYF.

With respect to this clonotype: A much bigger clone sits one base away, suggesting this may be a read error. The chain joins TRBV4-3 to TRBJ2-1; 14 bases agree with TRBD2. Trimming took 0 bases from V and 8 from J; bases not matched to a gene: 3. Germline CDR1 reads LGHNA; CDR2 reads YSLEER. The CDR3 sequence is 16 residues long. For the CDR3, the DNA is TGCGCCAGCAGCCAAGAGGGGACTAGCGGGGGCCATGAGCAGTTCTTC. Translation: CASSQEGTSGGHEQFF.

This clonotype has a count of ten or more. V and J are TRBV6-2 or TRBV6-3 and TRBJ2-1; D remains unclear. The V end lost 5 bases, the J end lost 8 bases, and 10 bases lay between the germline ends. Germline V gene data show CDR1 as MNHEY and CDR2 as SVGEGT. The CDR3 extends over 12 amino acids. CDR3 in DNA: TGTGCCAGCAGTCCCCCGGGCGATGAGCAGTTCTTC. The encoded protein is CASSPPGDEQFF.

The V and J genes are TRBV2 and TRBJ1-5; D possibly corresponds to TRBD1 (5 bases). Germline CDR1 and CDR2: SNHLY and FYNNEI. Trimming took off 4 bases at V and 1 base at J, with 8 bases between the two ends. The length of the CDR3 is 14 residues. CDR3 amino acids: CASSVRGSNQPQHF. For the CDR3, the DNA is TGTGCCAGCAGTGTTCGGGGGAGCAATCAGCCCCAGCATTTT.

In this sample, this clonotype turned up a few times. This rearrangement joins TRBV5-1 to TRBJ2-5; possibly TRBD1 for D (6 bases). Germline V lookup: CDR1 SGHRS, CDR2 YFSETQ. Trimming removed 2 bases from V and 2 bases from J, with 10 bases in between. The CDR3 is 14 residues long. Here the CDR3 reads CASSFGQSQETQYF. CDR3 nucleotide sequence: TGCGCCAGCAGCTTTGGACAGAGTCAAGAGACCCAGTACTTC.

On this clonotype: Being one base from a much bigger clone, this may be a read error. The chain combines TRBV25-1 with TRBJ2-1; D is possibly TRBD1 (6 bases). The DNA end is more similar to TRBJ2-7, so the J call may be wrong. Looked up from germline, CDR1 is MGHDK and CDR2 is SYGVNS. This CDR3 is built from 16 residues. CDR3 coding DNA: TGTGCCAGCAGTGATCGCTCAGGGGATTACTACAATGAGCAGTACTTC. Translation gives CASSDRSGDYYNEQYF.

The gene calls are TRBV11-3 and TRBJ2-5; tentative D call: TRBD2 (6 bases). The germline V gene has CDR1 SGHNT and CDR2 YENEEA. The CDR3 is 13 amino acids. The V end was cut by 4 bases, the J end by 11 bases, with 17 bases between. The CDR3 sequence: CASSSGLTNEQYF. In nucleotides, the CDR3 is TGTGCCAGCAGCTCGGGACTCACCAATGAGCAGTACTTC.

This clonotype showed up many times. The CDR3, as DNA: TGTGCCAGCAGCTTAGCGAGGACGGATGGCTACACCTTC. It translates to CASSLARTDGYTF. This chain joins TRBV7-2 and TRBJ1-2, with no clear D. There are 13 residues in the CDR3. From germline, CDR1 is SGHTA and CDR2 FQGNSA. V was clipped by 0 bases and J by 6 bases, with 8 bases between them.